These 30 T cell receptor beta chains originate from one sample sequenced in a study of cytomegalovirus exposure and HLA in healthy donors. The PCR made use of 60 Vbeta and 13 Jbeta primers. The data were produced by immunoSEQ multiplex PCR, yet TCRdb's version contains in-frame clones alone and is incomplete. The sample yields 50,000 to 65,000 clones, about 73% seen once. Specimen: PBMCs. All receptors come from a man between 18 and 35 years old in good health and CMV-seronegative.

The chain joins TRBV7-9 to TRBJ2-7; 9 bases align to TRBD2. Per germline, CDR1 SEHNR and CDR2 FQNEAQ (reference sequence). This CDR3 has 16 residues. J was trimmed by 2 bases and V by 0 bases; bases with no gene match: 5. DNA of the CDR3: TGTGCCAGCAGCTTAGCACTAGCGGGCGCCACCTACGAGCAGTACTTC. Protein product: CASSLALAGATYEQYF.

In its sample, this clone was seen a few times. The chain carries TRBV27 and TRBJ1-5, with 9 bases that match TRBD1. The CDR3 loop spans 14 amino acids. The germline CDR1 and CDR2 sequences are MNHEY and SMNVEV (reference sequence). The V and J ends lost 4 bases and 7 bases, in that order; junction bases with no gene match: 5. CDR3 amino acids: CASSSQGAGQPQHF. CDR3 nucleotides: TGTGCCAGCAGTTCACAGGGGGCAGGACAGCCCCAGCATTTT.

The genes are TRBV14 and TRBJ2-1; D might be TRBD1 (5 bases). The germline V gene has CDR1 SGHDN and CDR2 FVKESK. The CDR3 has 16 residues. Trimming removed 6 bases from V and 10 bases from J, with 25 bases in between. The CDR3, as DNA: TGTGCCAGCAGTCAGGGAAATAGCCTACCCTGGAGCGAGCAGTTCTTC. It codes for CASSQGNSLPWSEQFF.

This chain joins TRBV5-1 and TRBJ1-5; D not resolved. V dropped 2 bases and J dropped 3 bases, with 9 bases sitting between them. The CDR3 loop spans 14 amino acids. Germline V lookup: CDR1 SGHRS, CDR2 YFSETQ. The DNA of the CDR3 is TGCGCCAGCAGCTTAGAGGGAAACAATCAGCCCCAGCATTTT. It specifies CASSLEGNNQPQHF.

This rearrangement joins TRBV14 to TRBJ1-1; D unclear. Germline CDR1 SGHDN, CDR2 FVKESK. Between the trimmed V and J ends, which lost 1 base and 7 bases, there was a span of 13 bases. The CDR3 has 14 residues. CDR3 residues: CASSQVVEVGEAFF. In DNA form, the CDR3 reads TGTGCCAGCAGCCAAGTAGTGGAGGTCGGTGAAGCTTTCTTT.

This clone was picked up one time. The rearrangement uses TRBV4-3 and TRBJ1-2, with TRBD1 matching over 8 bases. J was trimmed by 4 bases and V by 0 bases; bases with no gene match: 7. CDR1 is LGHNA, CDR2 YSLEER, per germline. The CDR3 is made up of 16 amino acids. The CDR3 loop reads CASSQDRAGGGYGYTF. CDR3 in DNA: TGCGCCAGCAGCCAAGATCGGGCAGGGGGCGGCTATGGCTACACCTTC.

The J gene is TRBJ1-4, the V gene TRBV7-2; a weak D match, TRBD1 (5 bases). CDR3 length: 14 amino acids. Germline V gene sequence: CDR1 SGHTA, CDR2 FQGNSA. Trimming left V 6 bases short and J 10 bases short, with 18 bases between. CDR3: CASRMGQARGKLFF. CDR3 nucleotide sequence: TGTGCCAGCAGGATGGGGCAGGCCAGAGGAAAACTGTTTTTT.

This clone was counted once. DNA of the CDR3: TGTGCCAGCTCACCCTCGAGGGCCGGGCAAGAGACCCAGTACTTC. Residues: CASSPSRAGQETQYF. The chain links TRBV18 to TRBJ2-5; a possible D gene is TRBD2 (5 bases). The germline V gene has CDR1 KGHSH and CDR2 LQKENI. V gave up 3 bases and J gave up 2 bases, with 13 bases separating them. This CDR3 is built from 15 residues.

The chain uses TRBV7-9 and TRBJ2-7, with TRBD2 as a possible D gene (6 bases). V dropped 1 base and J dropped 0 bases, with 10 bases sitting between them. The CDR3 spans 15 residues. Germline V gene data show CDR1 as SEHNR and CDR2 as FQNEAQ (reference sequence). CDR3 in amino acids: CASSLDGTPSYEQYF. The DNA of the CDR3 is TGTGCCAGCAGCTTAGACGGGACTCCCTCCTACGAGCAGTACTTC.

The V gene is TRBV9, the J gene TRBJ2-7; 8 bases are a match to TRBD1. The trim removed 0 bases at V and 5 bases at J, leaving 4 bases unmatched. From germline, CDR1 is SGDLS and CDR2 YYNGEE. The CDR3 runs 14 residues. The CDR3 reads CASSVAGGGDEQYF. CDR3 in DNA: TGTGCCAGCAGCGTAGCAGGGGGCGGCGACGAGCAGTACTTC.

This chain connects TRBV7-9 to TRBJ2-2; D perhaps matches TRBD2 (6 bases). This CDR3 region has 14 residues. The V gene's germline CDR1 is SEHNR and CDR2 FQNEAQ (reference sequence). V lost 9 bases and J lost 3, with 14 bases in between. CDR3 amino acids: CASRGGIYTGELFF. CDR3 DNA sequence: TGTGCCAGTAGAGGAGGGATTTACACCGGGGAGCTGTTTTTT. Full variable domain (outside the CDR3, taken from reference TRBV7-9 and TRBJ2-2): DTGVSQNPRHKITKRGQNVTFRCDPISEHNRLYWYRQTLGQGPEFLTYFQNEAQLEKSRLLSDRFSAERPKGSFSTLEIQRTEQGDSAMYLCASRGGIYTGELFFGEGSRLTVL.

The chain joins TRBV9 to TRBJ2-7; 9 bases fit TRBD2. CDR1 SGDLS and CDR2 YYNGEE come from the germline V gene. The CDR3 extends over 15 amino acids. V shed 0 bases, J shed 5 bases, and the junction held 6 bases outside the gene matches. CDR3 sequence: CASSVGGLALDEQYF. The CDR3 region has the DNA TGTGCCAGCAGCGTAGGGGGACTAGCCCTGGACGAGCAGTACTTC. The full variable domain, its missing parts supplied by reference TRBV9 and TRBJ2-7, is DSGVTQTPKHLITATGQRVTLRCSPRSGDLSVYWYQQSLDQGLQFLIQYYNGEERAKGNILERFSAQQFPDLHSELNLSSLELGDSALYFCASSVGGLALDEQYFGPGTRLTVT.

This chain connects TRBV11-3 to TRBJ2-7, with a weak D call TRBD2 (5 bases). V was trimmed by 0 bases and J by 6 bases, leaving 9 bases between them. The CDR3 spans 13 residues. In germline, CDR1 is SGHNT, CDR2 YENEEA. As DNA, the CDR3 is TGTGCCAGCAGCTTAGAGGACTCGAGCGAGCAGTACTTC. It is translated as CASSLEDSSEQYF.

The chain uses TRBV5-1 and TRBJ2-1; TRBD2 agrees at 7 bases. The CDR3 is 15 residues long. Germline CDR1 reads SGHRS; CDR2 reads YFSETQ. The trim removed 6 bases at V and 9 bases at J, leaving 15 bases unmatched. The CDR3 is CASKFGRESQGEQFF. The CDR3 DNA sequence: TGCGCCAGCAAGTTTGGGAGGGAATCCCAGGGTGAGCAGTTCTTC.

This clone was seen a few times. The chain couples TRBV28 to TRBJ1-4, with D possibly matching TRBD1 (6 bases). Germline CDR1 reads MDHEN; CDR2 reads SYDVKM. This CDR3 is 16 amino acids long. The V gene lost 6 bases and the J gene lost 8 bases, with 22 bases spanning the gap. The CDR3 here is CASSSTGAGVREKLFF. CDR3 sequence (DNA): TGTGCCAGCAGCTCTACCGGGGCAGGGGTCCGGGAAAAACTGTTTTTT.

This rearrangement joins TRBV4-3 to TRBJ2-1; D perhaps matches TRBD2 (6 bases). This CDR3 is built from 16 residues. Trimming left V 5 bases short and J 0 bases short, with 14 bases between. Germline CDR1 is LGHNA and CDR2 is YSLEER. The CDR3 nucleotides are TGCGCCAGCAGCGTCGGGACTCCTAGCTCCTACAATGAGCAGTTCTTC. This sequence encodes CASSVGTPSSYNEQFF.

The CDR3 bases are TGTGCCAGCAGTTTCCTCGGGAGCTCCTACGAGCAGTACTTC. Its translation: CASSFLGSSYEQYF. The chain is built from TRBV6-5 and TRBJ2-7; a weak D match, TRBD2 (6 bases). This CDR3 is 14 amino acids long. The germline V gene has CDR1 MNHEY and CDR2 SVGAGI. The V end lost 4 bases, the J end lost 0 bases, and 10 bases lay between the germline ends.

The rearrangement links TRBV29-1 to TRBJ2-1, with 8 bases identical to TRBD2. CDR1 is SQVTM, CDR2 ANQGSEA, per germline. There are 14 residues in the CDR3. The V and J ends lost 3 bases and 5 bases, in that order; junction bases with no gene match: 6. The CDR3 sequence: CSVDRTSRDNEQFF. CDR3 DNA sequence: TGCAGCGTTGATCGGACTAGCAGAGACAATGAGCAGTTCTTC.

The chain employs TRBV7-2 and TRBJ2-7, with TRBD1 matching over 8 bases. Trimming removed 5 bases from V and 5 bases from J; junction bases left unmatched: 11. The CDR3 has 15 residues. The germline CDR1 and CDR2 sequences are SGHTA and FQGNSA. Written as DNA, the CDR3 is TGTGCCAGCAGCGGCCCCGGGACAGGAACCAACGAGCAGTACTTC. It codes for CASSGPGTGTNEQYF.

V is TRBV7-3 and J is TRBJ2-7; 13 bases align to TRBD2. Losses at the gene ends were 4 bases for V and 5 bases for J; bases not matched to a gene: 2. The CDR3 runs to 14 residues. Looked up from germline, CDR1 is SGHTA and CDR2 is FQGTGA. The CDR3 region is CASSSGLAGDEQYF. The CDR3 DNA is TGTGCCAGCAGCTCCGGACTAGCGGGAGACGAGCAGTACTTC.

The V and J genes are TRBV9 and TRBJ2-1, with 7 bases matching TRBD1. Germline V gene lookup returns CDR1 SGDLS and CDR2 YYNGEE. The J segment lost 4 bases and the V segment lost 0 bases, leaving 4 bases of the junction unmatched. CDR3 length: 15 amino acids. The CDR3 sequence is CASSVEGTAYNEQFF. For the CDR3, the DNA is TGTGCCAGCAGCGTAGAGGGGACAGCGTACAATGAGCAGTTCTTC.

V and J are TRBV5-1 and TRBJ1-4; weak D call: TRBD1 (5 bases). With 5 bases removed from V and 8 bases from J, the gap between germline ends came to 16 bases. CDR3 length: 14 amino acids. Germline values: CDR1 SGHRS, CDR2 YFSETQ. The CDR3 DNA reads as TGCGCCAGCAGTCTAGACGGACAAGTCGAAAAACTGTTTTTT. Amino acids: CASSLDGQVEKLFF.

The chain links TRBV4-1 to TRBJ2-3; TRBD1 might be the D (5 bases). V was cut by 7 bases and J by 6 bases, with 8 bases left in between. The CDR3 is 11 amino acids. CDR1 is MGHRA, CDR2 YSYEKL, per germline. Here the CDR3 DNA reads TGCGCCAGCAAGGGGAAGGATACGCAGTATTTT. Residues: CASKGKDTQYF.

V is TRBV7-2 and J is TRBJ1-1; D is unresolved. CDR3 length equals 18 residues. With 5 bases removed from V and 0 bases from J, the gap between germline ends came to 22 bases. Per the germline V gene, CDR1 is SGHTA and CDR2 is FQGNSA. The CDR3 DNA follows: TGTGCCAGCAGCAAATGGGCCTTCACCACCGGGGTGAACACTGAAGCTTTCTTT. Its protein product is CASSKWAFTTGVNTEAFF.

This chain connects TRBV11-2 to TRBJ2-7; maybe TRBD2 (6 bases). CDR3 length equals 15 residues. Germline V lookup: CDR1 SGHAT, CDR2 FQNNGV. The ends were cut back, 5 bases at V and 5 bases at J, with 19 bases in the middle. The CDR3 region is CASSPRPGGIDEQYF. The CDR3 bases are TGTGCCAGCAGCCCTCGGCCGGGCGGGATCGACGAGCAGTACTTC.

The chain has TRBV30 and TRBJ2-2; 7 bases agree with TRBD1. This CDR3 comprises 13 residues. V was clipped by 4 bases and J by 7 bases; unmatched bases: 6. Germline CDR1 GTSNPN, CDR2 SVGIG (reference sequence). CDR3 region: CAWNKQGYGELFF. In DNA form, the CDR3 reads TGTGCCTGGAATAAACAGGGGTACGGGGAGCTGTTTTTT.

V is TRBV6-1 and J is TRBJ1-4, with 8 bases lining up with TRBD1. The CDR3 has 14 amino acids. Germline CDR1 is MNHNS and CDR2 is SASEGT. Unmatched junction bases numbered 7, after V lost 5 bases and J lost 8 bases. The CDR3 DNA is TGTGCCAGCAGTACGGGGACAGGACTCGAAAAACTGTTTTTT. Amino acid sequence: CASSTGTGLEKLFF.

This clone was seen a handful of times. This sequence joins TRBV18 and TRBJ2-7; 9 nucleotides line up with TRBD2. V shed 0 bases and J 6 bases; nucleotides not matched to a gene: 3. The CDR3 contains 14 residues. CDR1 and CDR2 from the germline V gene are KGHSH and LQKENI. This chain's CDR3 is CASSPPAGGGEQYF. The DNA for the CDR3 is TGTGCCAGCTCACCACCGGCGGGAGGGGGCGAGCAGTACTTC. The variable domain in full, completed from reference TRBV18 and TRBJ2-7, reads NAGVMQNPRHLVRRRGQEARLRCSPMKGHSHVYWYRQLPEEGLKFMVYLQKENIIDESGMPKERFSAEFPKEGPSILRIQQVVRGDSAAYFCASSPPAGGGEQYFGPGTRLTVT.

This rearrangement joins TRBV14 to TRBJ1-2; no reliable D call. This CDR3 is built from 16 residues. The germline CDR1 and CDR2 sequences are SGHDN and FVKESK. V was clipped by 0 bases and J by 0 bases, with 11 bases between them. CDR3 protein: CASSQDRYRPNYGYTF. DNA for the CDR3: TGTGCCAGCAGCCAAGATAGATACAGACCTAACTATGGCTACACCTTC. The complete variable domain, with remaining parts taken from reference TRBV14 and TRBJ1-2, reads EAGVTQFPSHSVIEKGQTVTLRCDPISGHDNLYWYRRVMGKEIKFLLHFVKESKQDESGMPNNRFLAERTGGTYSTLKVQPAELEDSGVYFCASSQDRYRPNYGYTFGSGTRLTVV.

The genes are TRBV29-1 and TRBJ1-2; possibly TRBD1 for D (5 bases). The CDR3 is 13 amino acids. Germline V gene data show CDR1 as SQVTM and CDR2 as ANQGSEA. Trimming pared 6 bases from V and 3 bases from J, leaving 14 bases between. The chain's CDR3 is CSVRDTGDYGYTF. DNA of the CDR3: TGCAGCGTAAGGGATACAGGAGACTATGGCTACACCTTC.